This T cell receptor (beta chain) was documented in a study of technical replicates of blood from several donors. Germline values: CDR1 MNHEY, CDR2 SVGAGI. Unmatched junction bases numbered 3, after V lost 2 bases and J lost 10 bases. The CDR3 extends over 12 amino acids. Repertoires were generated with immunoSEQ multiplex PCR, while TCRdb's copy carries only in-frame clones and drops some. The repertoire holds tens of thousands of clones, around 96% seen once, with around 0.35% in the top ten. The sequence was obtained from a human donor in good health. The V and J genes are TRBV6-5 and TRBJ1-1, with 8 bases aligning to TRBD1. Sequencing input: T cells isolated from PBMCs. CDR3 residues: CASSYQGTGAFF. In DNA, the CDR3 is TGTGCCAGCAGTTACCAGGGGACAGGAGCTTTCTTT.